The 9 T cell receptor beta chains presented below share a single source sample, sequenced in a study of CD8 T cells in Susac syndrome. RNA in amounts of roughly 0.5 to 1 ug was reverse transcribed with random hexamers. TCRdb re-called the immunoSEQ multiplex PCR reads through MiXCR, storing one row per CDR3 protein. The table records 250,000 to 300,000 distinct CDR3 sequences, roughly 81% of them present only once. Sequences were obtained from CD8+ T cells from PBMCs. The receptors were gathered from a human donor with multiple sclerosis.

The chain links TRBV7-9 to TRBJ2-2; no clear D gene. Germline CDR1 SEHNR, CDR2 FQNEAQ (reference sequence). This CDR3 has 14 amino acids. Trimming left V 1 base short and J 5 bases short, with 8 bases between. The CDR3 nucleotides are TGTGCCAGCAGCTTAGATCACAAGACCGGGGAGCTGTTTTTT. Its translation is CASSLDHKTGELFF.

The chain employs TRBV20-1 and TRBJ2-1; TRBD2 matches 11 bases. Trimming at V came to 3 bases and at J to 8 bases, leaving 9 bases not matched to a gene. Germline V CDR1 and CDR2: DFQATT, SNEGSKA (reference sequence). This CDR3 comprises 15 residues. CDR3 sequence: CSARAASGRSDEQFF. The CDR3 DNA follows: TGCAGTGCTAGGGCCGCTAGCGGGAGGTCGGATGAGCAGTTCTTC.

V and J are TRBV27 and TRBJ1-2; D might be TRBD1 (5 bases). CDR1 and CDR2 (germline): MNHEY, SMNVEV (reference sequence). The CDR3 has 14 residues. V was shortened by 7 bases and J by 6 bases, with 18 bases between the two germline ends. The CDR3 protein is CASNSNRFSNGYTF. CDR3 bases: TGTGCCAGCAATTCCAACAGGTTTTCCAATGGCTACACCTTC.

The chain employs TRBV29-1 and TRBJ2-7; D is perhaps TRBD1 (6 bases). Trimming took off 4 bases at V and 4 bases at J, with 14 bases between the two ends. Per the germline V gene, CDR1 is SQVTM and CDR2 is ANQGSEA. This CDR3 contains 13 residues. CDR3 sequence reads: CSVAPGQGYEQYF. CDR3 DNA sequence: TGCAGCGTTGCCCCGGGACAAGGGTACGAGCAGTACTTC.

This clonotype was observed a few times. The rearrangement uses TRBV5-6 and TRBJ1-3, with D unresolved. V lost 4 bases and J lost 0, with 2 bases in between. There are 12 residues in the CDR3. The germline V gene encodes CDR1 SGHDT and CDR2 YYEEEE. This chain's CDR3 is CASSLSGNTIYF. In DNA form, the CDR3 reads TGTGCCAGCAGCCTCTCTGGAAACACCATATATTTT.

Regarding this clonotype: One end of the junction varies from germline; a read error may be responsible. The chain recombines TRBV10-2 with TRBJ1-1, with D maybe TRBD1 (6 bases). The length of the CDR3 is 13 residues. Germline assignment: CDR1 WSHSY and CDR2 SAAADI. CDR3 DNA: TGCGCCCGCAGGGGCAGGGGAGAGACTGAAGCTTTCTTT. Protein product: CARRGRGETEAFF.

The V call is TRBV9, the J call TRBJ1-5, with TRBD1 matching 7 bases. The V and J ends lost 4 bases and 8 bases, in that order; junction bases with no gene match: 9. Germline V gene lookup returns CDR1 SGDLS and CDR2 YYNGEE. This CDR3 has 14 residues. The CDR3, as DNA: TGTGCCAGCAGCCCTCGGGACAGTCTGAAGCCCCAGCATTTT. Protein product: CASSPRDSLKPQHF.

This chain uses TRBV29-1 with TRBJ1-3; D remains ambiguous. V lost 4 bases to trimming and J lost 4 bases, with 8 bases between them. CDR1 and CDR2 (germline): SQVTM, ANQGSEA. This CDR3 is built from 12 residues. Here the CDR3 DNA reads TGCAGCGTTGTTGACCCCGGAAACACCATATATTTT. As protein: CSVVDPGNTIYF.

This chain links TRBV11-2 with TRBJ2-5; TRBD1 matches at 7 bases. After removal of 6 bases from V and 2 bases from J, the junction contained 3 bases not matched to a gene. This CDR3 has 13 residues. The germline gives CDR1 SGHAT, CDR2 FQNNGV. CDR3 nucleotides: TGTGCCAGCAGGACGACAGGGCAAGAGACCCAGTACTTC. This encodes CASRTTGQETQYF.